This T cell receptor beta chain is drawn from a study of cytomegalovirus exposure and HLA in healthy donors. Study-level findings and limits: Later analysis showed TCR association rates varying by HLA locus, highest for DRB1 and lowest for HLA-C. In an earlier analysis, productive rearrangement rates for most beta V segments clustered near 87% or 30%. Cytomegalovirus association was listed for 164 TCR beta chains. Analysis was carried out at a later point, and it linked a missense DCLRE1C variant to TCR beta V- and J-gene trimming.

For this clone: As yet, its antigen is unknown.

PCR amplification relied on 60 Vbeta primers (plus 13 Jbeta primers). Assay used: immunoSEQ multiplex PCR; TCRdb lists only in-frame clones, some missing. The sample holds about 130,000 clones, approximately 87% seen once. Germline V gives CDR1 LNHDA, CDR2 SQIVND (reference sequence). The CDR3 has 11 residues. V lost 1 base to trimming and J lost 8 bases, with 5 bases between them. The specimen was PBMCs. The V and J genes are TRBV19 and TRBJ1-1, with unresolved D. The receptor's source is a man aged 18 to 29 in good health and CMV-seropositive. CDR3 sequence (DNA): TGTGCCAGTAGTATAGGGGCAGAAGCTTTCTTT. Translating gives CASSIGAEAFF.